The 3 T cell receptor beta chains below were found in one sample sequenced in a study of blood T cell repertoires in COVID-19. The assay was immunoSEQ multiplex PCR, and TCRdb's table has in-frame clones only and misses some. Of 200,000 to 300,000 clones listed, around 92% are singletons. The sample consisted of PBMCs or T cells enriched from blood (not recorded which). These receptors were obtained from a woman in her thirties with acute COVID-19.

The chain combines TRBV24-1 with TRBJ2-1; 8 bases agree with TRBD2. J gave up 3 bases and V 5 bases, and 5 bases lay outside the gene matches. The germline V gene encodes CDR1 KGHDR and CDR2 SFDVKD. The CDR3 totals 15 residues. CDR3 region: CATSARAGGYNEQFF. The CDR3 nucleotides are TGTGCCACCAGTGCCCGGGCGGGAGGCTACAATGAGCAGTTCTTC.

The genes are TRBV29-1 and TRBJ1-2, with TRBD1 matching over 10 bases. The CDR3 consists of 12 residues. The junction had 5 bases not matched to a gene; V was cut back by 7 bases and J by 6 bases. In germline, CDR1 is SQVTM, CDR2 ANQGSEA. CDR3 nucleotide sequence: TGCAGCGCACTTGGGACAGGGGATGGCTACACCTTC. Protein: CSALGTGDGYTF.

V usage is TRBV7-9 and J usage is TRBJ2-5; D call uncertain. Germline CDR1 and CDR2: SEHNR and FQNEAQ (reference sequence). V was cut by 4 bases and J by 5 bases, with 17 bases left in between. CDR3 length: 15 amino acids. The CDR3 coding sequence is TGTGCCAGCAGCTCTAAACGAAATACGATGGAGACCCAGTACTTC. Amino acid sequence: CASSSKRNTMETQYF. The whole variable domain, filled in from reference TRBV7-9 and TRBJ2-5, reads DTGVSQNPRHKITKRGQNVTFRCDPISEHNRLYWYRQTLGQGPEFLTYFQNEAQLEKSRLLSDRFSAERPKGSFSTLEIQRTEQGDSAMYLCASSSKRNTMETQYFGPGTRLLVL.